What follows are 6 T cell receptor beta chains derived from one specimen sequenced in a study of T cells in women clearing cervical HPV infection. Here immunoSEQ multiplex PCR was the method, and the copy in TCRdb shows in-frame clones only, minus some. The sample table includes under 40,000 clones. Source material: blood buffy coat. Receptor source: a woman between 18 and 70 years old with a cervical HPV16 infection that either progressed to CIN3+ or cleared (not recorded which).

Concerning this clone: The read terminates 3 residues ahead of where the CDR3 ends, so the germline J gene completes it. The J gene is TRBJ2-7, the V gene TRBV14, with 8 bases fitting TRBD1. The CDR3 loop spans 13 amino acids. The V gene's germline CDR1 is SGHDN and CDR2 FVKESK. V lost 4 bases, J lost 6 bases, and 5 bases stayed unmatched. CDR3: CASSRTGRIEQYF. The sequenced CDR3 bases are TGTGCCAGCAGCCGGACAGGGCGGATCGAG. Using reference TRBV14 and TRBJ2-7 for the parts outside the CDR3, the full variable domain is EAGVTQFPSHSVIEKGQTVTLRCDPISGHDNLYWYRRVMGKEIKFLLHFVKESKQDESGMPNNRFLAERTGGTYSTLKVQPAELEDSGVYFCASSRTGRIEQYFGPGTRLTVT.

About this clone: From the germline J gene comes the end of the CDR3, since the read stops 3 residues before it. This chain joins TRBV5-1 and TRBJ2-7; unclear D gene. Germline loops: CDR1 SGHRS, CDR2 YFSETQ. V lost 4 bases and J lost 5, with 10 bases in between. CDR3 length: 12 amino acids. The DNA read from the CDR3 is TGCGCCAGCAGCCTCTTCCCCCACGAG. Its protein is CASSLFPHE. The CDR3 in its entirety is CASSLFPHEQYF.

Points on this clone: The read halts 3 residues ahead of the CDR3 end, with the missing end drawn from the germline J gene. V is TRBV5-1 and J is TRBJ1-3, with 7 bases identical to TRBD1. CDR3 length: 15 amino acids. The trim removed 4 bases at V and 4 bases at J, leaving 8 bases unmatched. CDR1 is SGHRS and CDR2 is YFSETQ in the germline V gene. The part of the CDR3 DNA that was read is TGCGCCAGCAGCCTGAGACAGGGAGGCGGAAACACC. Translation gives CASSLRQGGGNT. The whole CDR3 protein reads CASSLRQGGGNTIYF.

For this clone: Read sequence stops 3 residues before the CDR3 end, and the germline J gene provides the missing end. J is TRBJ2-3 and V is TRBV7-2; maybe TRBD1 (5 bases). The CDR3 totals 13 residues. From germline, CDR1 is SGHTA and CDR2 FQGNSA. The V end was cut by 9 bases, the J end by 6 bases, with 16 bases between. CDR3 in amino acids: CASHRFIGDTQYF. The DNA read from the CDR3 is TGTGCCAGTCACAGGTTTATTGGGGATACG.

The CDR3 here is CASGPTSSYNEQFF. The DNA read from the CDR3 is TGTGCTAGCGGGCCAACCAGCTCCTACAATGAG. This sequence joins TRBV7-9 and TRBJ2-1, with 7 positions matching TRBD2. The DNA ends 3 residues before the CDR3 does, and the rest of the CDR3 is filled in from the germline J gene. CDR3 length equals 14 residues. Germline CDR1 and CDR2: SEHNR and FQNEAQ (reference sequence).

For this clone: The read comes to an end 3 residues before the CDR3 does, leaving the germline J gene to fill in the end. The rearrangement links TRBV5-4 to TRBJ2-7; TRBD1 matches 10 bases. Germline V gives CDR1 SGHNT, CDR2 YYREEE (reference sequence). V lost 4 bases to trimming and J lost 3 bases; unmatched junction nucleotides: 4. This CDR3 region has 14 residues. CDR3 loop: CASSAGTGVYEQYF. The sequenced part of the CDR3 DNA is TGTGCCAGCAGCGCCGGGACAGGGGTCTACGAG.